This is a list of T cell receptor beta chains from one sample in a study of blood T cell repertoires in COVID-19. The assay was immunoSEQ multiplex PCR, and TCRdb's table has in-frame clones only and misses some. The repertoire holds 100,000 to 150,000 clones, with approximately 87% as singletons. The specimen sequenced was peripheral blood. The source of these receptors is a man aged 45-65 years with active COVID-19. Both conserved end residues are part of each CDR3. D genes are given only for firm matches. A clone size is listed for some rows: how often the clone was seen (once, few, many), or a class if it is expanded.

clone_size,d_call,j_call,v_call,cdr3_nt,cdr3_aa
-,TRBD2,TRBJ2-5,TRBV7-8,TGTGCCAGCAGCTTACGGGGGACTAAACGAAAAGGGGAGACCCAGTACTTC,CASSLRGTKRKGETQYF
-,-,TRBJ1-5,TRBV2,TGTGCCAGCAGTCTGGCAGACAATCAGCCCCAGCATTTT,CASSLADNQPQHF
-,TRBD2,TRBJ2-3,TRBV30,TGTGCCTGGAGTAGGCGGGGGGTTGGCACAGATACGCAGTATTTT,CAWSRRGVGTDTQYF
-,-,TRBJ2-7,TRBV7-8,TGTGCCAGCAGCTTAGTCAGGGGCCTTCCCCTCGAGCAGTACTTC,CASSLVRGLPLEQYF
few,-,TRBJ2-7,TRBV9,TGTGCCAGCAGCGCGCGGGGTGCCTACGAGCAGTACTTC,CASSARGAYEQYF
-,TRBD1,TRBJ2-3,TRBV11-1,TGTGCCAGCAGCTCTTCGACAGGGAAGAGTACGCAGTATTTT,CASSSSTGKSTQYF
-,TRBD2,TRBJ2-5,TRBV5-6,TGTGCCAGCAGCTTGACTAGCGGGGAAGAGACCCAGTACTTC,CASSLTSGEETQYF
-,-,TRBJ2-7,TRBV6-5,TGTGCCAGCAGTTACTCAGGAGGTCTCTACGAGCAGTACTTC,CASSYSGGLYEQYF
-,-,TRBJ1-3,TRBV9,TGTGCCAGCAGCGCAATTGGGGGGGCCGGAAACACCATATATTTT,CASSAIGGAGNTIYF
-,TRBD1,TRBJ1-2,TRBV7-8,TGTGCCAGCAACCCGGGACAGGTCATGGGCTACACCTTC,CASNPGQVMGYTF
-,-,TRBJ2-2,TRBV5-1,TGCGCCAGCAGCTTGTTCTCAGCCGGGGAGCTGTTTTTT,CASSLFSAGELFF
-,TRBD1,TRBJ1-1,TRBV5-4,TGTGCCAGCAGCAGCCGGGACAGGGTAAAAGAGGCTTTCTTT,CASSSRDRVKEAFF
-,-,TRBJ1-2,TRBV3-1/TRBV3-2,TGTGCCAGCAGCCAAGATCGGCACAGGTATGGCTACACCTTC,CASSQDRHRYGYTF
-,TRBD2,TRBJ2-5,TRBV18,TGTGCCAGCTCACGAGGACGGGAGGGTTCGGGGCAAGAGACCCAGTACTTC,CASSRGREGSGQETQYF
-,TRBD1,TRBJ2-2,TRBV11-1,TGTGCCAGCAGCTCGCGTCAGGGGGTCGGGGAGCTGTTTTTT,CASSSRQGVGELFF
-,TRBD1,TRBJ2-7,TRBV11-2,TGTGCCAGCAGCCCAGGGGGAGTCCCCTACGAGCAGTACTTC,CASSPGGVPYEQYF
-,-,TRBJ2-7,TRBV7-3,TGTGCCAGCAGCTCCTATGGAGGGCCGGGTTACGAGCAGTACTTC,CASSSYGGPGYEQYF
-,TRBD2,TRBJ2-3,TRBV12-5,TGTGCTAGTGGTTCGGGAGGGTTCGGCACAGATACGCAGTATTTT,CASGSGGFGTDTQYF
-,-,TRBJ2-7,TRBV5-1,TGCGCCAGCAGCCCGGCGGCTTACGAGCAGTACTTC,CASSPAAYEQYF
few,-,TRBJ1-1,TRBV14,TGTGCCAGCAGCCAAATGTGGACAGCGAACACTGAAGCTTTCTTT,CASSQMWTANTEAFF
-,-,TRBJ1-4,TRBV21-1,TGTGCCAGCAGCCACCGGGACACCAAAGATTCTGAAAAACTGTTTTTT,CASSHRDTKDSEKLFF
-,-,TRBJ1-5,TRBV3-1/TRBV3-2,TGTGCCAGCAGCCAAGTAGGAGCGAATCAGCCCCAGCATTTT,CASSQVGANQPQHF
-,-,TRBJ1-1,TRBV6-5,TGTGCCTCCGCCAGGGGCACTGAAGCTTTCTTT,CASARGTEAFF
-,-,TRBJ1-6,TRBV18,TGTGCCAGCTCACGCGGGGGGGAGTATAATTCACCCCTCCACTTT,CASSRGGEYNSPLHF
-,TRBD1,TRBJ2-3,TRBV9,TGTGCCAGCAGCCAAACACAGGGGGCGCATACGCAGTATTTT,CASSQTQGAHTQYF
-,TRBD1,TRBJ2-7,TRBV6-5,TGTGCCAGCAGTTACTCGAGGTTGGGGACAGTCGAGCAGTACTTC,CASSYSRLGTVEQYF
-,TRBD1,TRBJ1-2,TRBV19,TGTGCCAGTAGTCCGGGACAGGGGGTGATTGGAAGGGGCTACACCTTC,CASSPGQGVIGRGYTF
once,TRBD2,TRBJ2-5,TRBV5-1,TGCGCCAGCAGTAACGTCGCAACAGCGGGGGGTGGGGAGACCCAGTACTTC,CASSNVATAGGGETQYF
-,TRBD2,TRBJ2-5,TRBV5-4,TGTGCCAGCAGCTTGACGGTAACCCAGCGGGGTAAAGAGACCCAGTACTTC,CASSLTVTQRGKETQYF
-,TRBD1,TRBJ1-4,TRBV9,TGTGCCAGTAAACCGGGACAGGGGAATGAAAAACTGTTTTTT,CASKPGQGNEKLFF
-,-,TRBJ2-7,TRBV30,TGTGCCTGGAGTCCCCTTCGAGGTTACGAGCAGTACTTC,CAWSPLRGYEQYF
few,-,TRBJ1-5,TRBV7-2,TGTGCCAGCAGTTGGGGGGGGGTTGGCAATCAGCCCCAGCATTTT,CASSWGGVGNQPQHF
-,TRBD1,TRBJ1-2,TRBV5-4,TGTGCCAGCAGCGACAGGGGGCGAAACTATGGCTACACCTTC,CASSDRGRNYGYTF
-,TRBD1,TRBJ1-2,TRBV19,TGTGCCAGTAGGGAGACAGGGGTCAACTATGGCTACACCTTC,CASRETGVNYGYTF
-,-,TRBJ2-3,TRBV6-5,TGTGCCAGCAAAGCGGGTCTTCGCGGAGATACGCAGTATTTT,CASKAGLRGDTQYF
-,-,TRBJ1-1,TRBV7-2,TGTGCCAGCAGCCCCGCCCCACTAGGCACTGAAGCTTTCTTT,CASSPAPLGTEAFF
-,-,TRBJ1-6,TRBV25-1,TGTGCCAGCGCGTCCGAAGCCTCCTATAATTCACCCCTCCACTTT,CASASEASYNSPLHF
-,-,TRBJ2-2,TRBV5-1,TGCGCCAGCAGCTTGGACCCTATCACCGGGGAGCTGTTTTTT,CASSLDPITGELFF
-,-,TRBJ1-1,TRBV6-6,TGTGCCAGCGGGGAGGGGCGCCAGAACACTGAAGCTTTCTTT,CASGEGRQNTEAFF
-,TRBD1,TRBJ1-3,TRBV6-5,TGTGCCAGCAGCCTCTACAGGGGTTCTGGAAACACCATATATTTT,CASSLYRGSGNTIYF
-,-,TRBJ2-1,TRBV11-2,TGTGCCAGCAGCACTACGCCCGACATCAAGAGGGCTAATGAGCAGTTCTTC,CASSTTPDIKRANEQFF
-,-,TRBJ2-1,TRBV7-2,TGTGCCAGCAGCTTAAGAGGGGGCAATGAGCAGTTCTTC,CASSLRGGNEQFF
-,TRBD1,TRBJ1-5,TRBV4-1,TGCGCCAGCAGCCAAGAGGGAGGACAGGTTCGCAATCAGCCCCAGCATTTT,CASSQEGGQVRNQPQHF
-,-,TRBJ2-4,TRBV7-8,TGTGCCAGCAGCCCCCTTCTAGAAATTCAGTACTTC,CASSPLLEIQYF
-,TRBD1,TRBJ1-1,TRBV19,TGTGCCAGTAGCCTGACAGGGGTAAGCACTGAAGCTTTCTTT,CASSLTGVSTEAFF
-,TRBD2,TRBJ2-2,TRBV7-6,TGTGCCAGCAGCCCGCAGACTAGCCCCGGGGAGCTGTTTTTT,CASSPQTSPGELFF
-,TRBD1,TRBJ1-2,TRBV18,TGTGCCAGCTCACGCAACGGACAGGACTATGGCTACACCTTC,CASSRNGQDYGYTF
-,-,TRBJ1-1,TRBV13,TGTGCCAGCAGCCGAGCGGGGTTAGTCACTGAAGCTTTCTTT,CASSRAGLVTEAFF
-,TRBD1,TRBJ2-5,TRBV12-5,TGTGCTAGTGAGCCAGGGACAGCACCTCTACAAGAGACCCAGTACTTC,CASEPGTAPLQETQYF
-,-,TRBJ2-5,TRBV6-2/TRBV6-3,TGTGCCAGCAGTTATACGGGCAGGGCCCAGTACTTC,CASSYTGRAQYF
-,-,TRBJ1-2,TRBV7-9,TGTGCCAGCAGCCCCCAATTGGTGGCAGGGGCCTCCGGGTATGGCTACACCTTC,CASSPQLVAGASGYGYTF
-,TRBD1,TRBJ2-6,TRBV29-1,TGCAGCGTGCCGGGACAGGTCGACTCTGGGGCCAACGTCCTGACTTTC,CSVPGQVDSGANVLTF
-,-,TRBJ2-6,TRBV28,TGTGCCAGCAGTTTATTCGGCCAGGGAAGCTCTGGGGCCAACGTCCTGACTTTC,CASSLFGQGSSGANVLTF
-,TRBD1,TRBJ1-1,TRBV27,TGTGCCAGCAGTTTAAGGGCAGGGGGCTCTGAAGCTTTCTTT,CASSLRAGGSEAFF
-,TRBD1,TRBJ1-1,TRBV15,TGTGCCACCAAACCGGGACAGGAAAGCTGGAGGACTGAAGCTTTCTTT,CATKPGQESWRTEAFF
-,-,TRBJ1-1,TRBV30,TGTGCCTGGAGTGAGGGGCGGACTGAAGCTTTCTTT,CAWSEGRTEAFF
once,-,TRBJ2-5,TRBV12-3/TRBV12-4,TGTGCCAGCAGTTGGGACTCTTCCGAGACCCAGTACTTC,CASSWDSSETQYF
-,TRBD1,TRBJ1-2,TRBV7-2,TGTGCCAGCAGCCCCGTAGTAGGACAGGGGGGTAACTATGGCTACACCTTC,CASSPVVGQGGNYGYTF
-,-,TRBJ1-3,TRBV11-2,TGTGCCAGCAGCCTCGCAGACATCTCTGGAAACACCATATATTTT,CASSLADISGNTIYF